What follows are 17 T cell receptor beta chains derived from one specimen sequenced in a study of cytomegalovirus exposure and HLA in healthy donors. 60 Vbeta and 13 Jbeta primers were used in PCR. Profiled with immunoSEQ multiplex PCR; TCRdb holds only in-frame clones, not every one. This table holds about 180,000 clones, 76% found once. Sequenced: PBMCs. These receptors all stem from a man aged 18 to 29 in good health and CMV-seronegative.

The V and J genes are TRBV6-1 and TRBJ2-7, with 8 bases identical to TRBD2. Germline CDR1 MNHNS, CDR2 SASEGT. The CDR3 runs 15 residues. Unmatched junction bases numbered 6, after V lost 3 bases and J lost 2 bases. The CDR3 DNA is TGTGCCAGCAGTGAGTCGGGGGGGATAACCTACGAGCAGTACTTC. Translating it yields CASSESGGITYEQYF.

The genes are TRBV28 and TRBJ2-7, with TRBD2 as a possible D gene (5 bases). The CDR3 is 14 amino acids. V was cut by 2 bases and J by 3 bases, with 11 bases left in between. The germline V gene encodes CDR1 MDHEN and CDR2 SYDVKM. The CDR3 spells CASSLSGGFYEQYF. In DNA form, the CDR3 reads TGTGCCAGCAGTTTAAGCGGAGGCTTCTACGAGCAGTACTTC.

In this sample, this clone turned up a few times. This chain joins TRBV9 and TRBJ2-4, with D possibly being TRBD1 (5 bases). The CDR3 extends over 15 amino acids. Trimming cost V 3 bases and J 5 bases, with 15 bases left between them. The germline CDR1 and CDR2 sequences are SGDLS and YYNGEE. CDR3 coding DNA: TGTGCCAGCAGCGACGCGACAGCGATCGAAAACATTCAGTACTTC. Protein sequence: CASSDATAIENIQYF. Full variable domain (outside the CDR3, taken from reference TRBV9 and TRBJ2-4): DSGVTQTPKHLITATGQRVTLRCSPRSGDLSVYWYQQSLDQGLQFLIQYYNGEERAKGNILERFSAQQFPDLHSELNLSSLELGDSALYFCASSDATAIENIQYFGAGTRLSVL.

The V call is TRBV7-9, the J call TRBJ2-1; no reliable D call. This CDR3 contains 15 residues. Germline V CDR1 and CDR2: SEHNR, FQNEAQ (reference sequence). Trimming removed 1 base at V and 6 bases at J, with 13 bases between. The CDR3 protein is CASSLEWSFSNEQFF. The CDR3 DNA is TGTGCCAGCAGCTTAGAGTGGAGCTTCAGCAATGAGCAGTTCTTC.

This rearrangement joins TRBV19 to TRBJ2-2; 8 bases agree with TRBD2. The CDR3 spans 14 residues. V lost 3 bases, J lost 6 bases, and 3 bases stayed unmatched. Germline V gives CDR1 LNHDA, CDR2 SQIVND (reference sequence). This CDR3 reads CASSIGAGAGELFF. CDR3 DNA: TGTGCCAGTAGTATTGGAGCGGGAGCCGGGGAGCTGTTTTTT.

The rearrangement links TRBV6-1 to TRBJ2-1; 8 positions match TRBD1. Trimming cost V 6 bases and J 7 bases; bases outside gene matches: 8. CDR1 and CDR2 from the germline V gene are MNHNS and SASEGT. This CDR3 contains 14 residues. CDR3 protein: CASRTGGNSNEQFF. The CDR3 coding sequence is TGTGCCAGCAGAACAGGGGGTAATTCGAATGAGCAGTTCTTC.

For the CDR3, the DNA is TGTGCCAGCAGCCAAGGGCTTGAAGTGGAAGCTTTCTTT. Residues: CASSQGLEVEAFF. The chain combines TRBV14 with TRBJ1-1, with D unresolved. The CDR3 totals 13 residues. V lost 1 base and J 8 bases, leaving 11 bases between the germline ends. Germline-derived CDR1 and CDR2 are SGHDN and FVKESK.

This clone appeared a single time. The chain links TRBV28 to TRBJ2-7; 8 bases fit TRBD1. The CDR3 spans 12 residues. Losses at the gene ends were 7 bases for V and 9 bases for J; bases not matched to a gene: 8. CDR1 and CDR2 (germline): MDHEN, SYDVKM. CDR3 sequence: CASNSGGSSQYF. The CDR3 coding sequence is TGTGCCAGCAATTCAGGGGGCTCCTCGCAGTACTTC.

Note on this clone: The same CDR3 can be traced to other DNA sequences in this sample. The chain couples TRBV5-1 to TRBJ2-7, with D maybe TRBD2 (5 bases). The germline CDR1 and CDR2 sequences are SGHRS and YFSETQ. Trimming cost V 1 base and J 0 bases, with 8 bases left between them. The CDR3 totals 14 residues. CDR3 region: CASSLSGSSYEQYF. The CDR3 region has the DNA TGCGCCAGCAGCTTGTCGGGGAGCTCCTACGAGCAGTACTTC.

J is TRBJ1-4 and V is TRBV2, with 7 bases matching TRBD1. The ends lost 9 bases at V and 6 bases at J; junction bases unmatched: 7. This CDR3 is 13 amino acids long. The germline V gene encodes CDR1 SNHLY and CDR2 FYNNEI. CDR3 coding DNA: TGTGCCAGTCAAGGGGGCCGGGATGAAAAACTGTTTTTT. As protein: CASQGGRDEKLFF.

This clone came up a few times. The gene calls are TRBV30 and TRBJ2-1; a possible D gene is TRBD1 (5 bases). The CDR3 runs to 12 residues. Germline V lookup: CDR1 GTSNPN, CDR2 SVGIG (reference sequence). V gave up 4 bases and J gave up 3 bases, with 7 bases separating them. The CDR3: CAWKDSYNEQFF. The CDR3 DNA follows: TGTGCCTGGAAAGACAGCTACAATGAGCAGTTCTTC.

This clone appeared a few times. The chain carries TRBV7-2 and TRBJ1-5; 8 bases align to TRBD1. The CDR3 covers 14 residues. J lost 6 bases, V lost 5 bases, and 6 bases had no gene match. The V gene's germline CDR1 is SGHTA and CDR2 FQGNSA. The CDR3 nucleotides are TGTGCCAGCAGCCGACAGGGGAGCGGTCAGCCCCAGCATTTT. Protein sequence: CASSRQGSGQPQHF.

The chain carries TRBV7-3 and TRBJ1-5; D uncertain. The V end was cut by 0 bases, the J end by 11 bases, with 2 bases between. The CDR3 covers 10 residues. In germline, CDR1 is SGHTA, CDR2 FQGTGA. The chain's CDR3 is CASSLTTQHF. The DNA for the CDR3 is TGTGCCAGCAGCTTAACTACCCAGCATTTT.

This chain joins TRBV6-5 and TRBJ1-6; perhaps TRBD1 as D (5 bases). CDR1 and CDR2 from the germline V gene are MNHEY and SVGAGI. Trimming took 6 bases from V and 7 from J, leaving 10 bases between them. This CDR3 spans 13 amino acids. CDR3 protein: CASRQGGNSPLHF. The DNA of the CDR3 is TGTGCCAGCAGGCAGGGTGGCAATTCACCCCTCCACTTT.

V usage is TRBV5-1 and J usage is TRBJ2-3; 13 bases map to TRBD2. Germline assignment: CDR1 SGHRS and CDR2 YFSETQ. J was trimmed by 4 bases and V by 4 bases; bases with no gene match: 6. This CDR3 spans 16 amino acids. The CDR3 here is CASSPRTSGGSDTQYF. The DNA of the CDR3 is TGCGCCAGCAGCCCCCGGACTAGCGGGGGATCAGATACGCAGTATTTT.

The chain combines TRBV27 with TRBJ2-5; the D gene is possibly TRBD2 (6 bases). The germline V gene encodes CDR1 MNHEY and CDR2 SMNVEV (reference sequence). The CDR3 length is 14 residues. Between the trimmed V and J ends, which lost 5 bases and 1 base, there was a span of 11 bases. DNA for the CDR3: TGTGCCAGCAGTCCTTTGGGGGGCCAAGAGACCCAGTACTTC. As protein: CASSPLGGQETQYF.

The chain combines TRBV14 with TRBJ1-3, with D unresolved. The germline V gene encodes CDR1 SGHDN and CDR2 FVKESK. Trimming removed 2 bases from V and 0 bases from J, with 5 bases in between. The CDR3 runs 14 residues. The CDR3 loop reads CASSQLNSGNTIYF. CDR3 coding DNA: TGTGCCAGCAGCCAACTTAACTCTGGAAACACCATATATTTT.